Following are 10 T cell receptor beta chains from one sample sequenced in a study of graft-versus-host responses after intestinal transplantation (dated by TCRdb to the early 2020s). The library was made by the immunoSEQ multiplex PCR assay. TCRdb stores this immuneACCESS table with in-frame sequences only. Part of the clones is absent; in the studies checked, under half of the shortfall reflects unresolved V genes, and no reason is known for the rest. The sample table records fewer than 50,000 clones; 91% of these occur just once. The ten biggest clones cover nearly 4.5% of the sample. The sample was PBMCs, taken 524 days after transplant. The receptors shown here come from a human patient who received an intestinal transplant, so some T cells may come from the graft donor.

The CDR3 DNA sequence: TGTGCCAGCAGTCCCGACAGGGTGCGGGATAATTCACCCCTCCACTTT. This gives the protein CASSPDRVRDNSPLHF. The V call is TRBV2, the J call TRBJ1-6; 7 bases match TRBD1. V lost 5 bases, J lost 5 bases, and 9 bases stayed unmatched. The CDR3 extends over 16 amino acids. Germline V lookup: CDR1 SNHLY, CDR2 FYNNEI.

The chain couples TRBV6-6 to TRBJ1-5, with D possibly matching TRBD1 (5 bases). Germline V gene lookup returns CDR1 MNHNY and CDR2 SVGAGI (reference sequence). V was trimmed by 6 bases and J by 6 bases, leaving 18 bases between them. This CDR3 has 15 amino acids. DNA for the CDR3: TGTGCCAGCAGCCAAACCCGGGGGGGAGGTCAGCCCCAGCATTTT. Encoded protein: CASSQTRGGGQPQHF.

The chain has TRBV7-8 and TRBJ2-1; 13 positions match TRBD2. There are 18 residues in the CDR3. The germline CDR1 and CDR2 sequences are SGHVS and FQNEAQ. V dropped 5 bases and J dropped 7; count of bases not matched to a gene: 14. The CDR3 is CASSPPGLAGVFGNEQFF. The CDR3 DNA follows: TGTGCCAGCAGCCCCCCCGGACTAGCGGGAGTATTTGGGAATGAGCAGTTCTTC.

A remark on this clone: One junction end disagrees with the germline gene, perhaps due to a read error. Other nucleotide sequences in the sample specify the same CDR3. The V call is TRBV25-1, the J call TRBJ2-4, with TRBD2 as a possible D gene (6 bases). This CDR3 is built from 14 residues. Germline V gene lookup returns CDR1 MGHDK and CDR2 SYGVNS. The CDR3 region is CASSESREWDIQYF. The CDR3 DNA sequence: TGTGCCAGTAGTGAATCCCGGGAGTGGGACATTCAGTACTTC.

V gene TRBV4-1 combines with J gene TRBJ2-1, with TRBD2 matching over 8 bases. The J segment lost 5 bases and the V segment lost 1 base, leaving 16 bases of the junction unmatched. The germline gives CDR1 MGHRA, CDR2 YSYEKL. The CDR3 totals 19 residues. The CDR3 bases are TGCGCCAGCAGCCAAGGACCTTTGGCGGGAGGCGGTTCAAACAATGAGCAGTTCTTC. It is translated as CASSQGPLAGGGSNNEQFF.

This rearrangement joins TRBV27 to TRBJ2-1; 9 nucleotides line up with TRBD2. Germline V gene lookup returns CDR1 MNHEY and CDR2 SMNVEV (reference sequence). After removal of 0 bases from V and 4 bases from J, the junction contained 13 bases not matched to a gene. This CDR3 has 19 residues. The CDR3 region is CASSLSSIAGVAWYNEQFF. DNA for the CDR3: TGTGCCAGCAGTTTATCCTCTATAGCGGGAGTGGCTTGGTACAATGAGCAGTTCTTC.

The chain recombines TRBV6-5 with TRBJ1-2, with 7 positions matching TRBD1. The V gene's germline CDR1 is MNHEY and CDR2 SVGAGI. This CDR3 comprises 13 residues. The ends lost 10 bases at V and 4 bases at J; junction bases unmatched: 9. The DNA of the CDR3 is TGTGCCACCCAGACAGGGACCATCTATGGCTACACCTTC. It codes for CATQTGTIYGYTF.

The gene calls are TRBV9 and TRBJ2-3; TRBD2 is a possible D gene (6 bases). Germline CDR1 SGDLS, CDR2 YYNGEE. V was pared by 4 bases and J by 1 base, with 10 bases between. The CDR3 loop spans 14 amino acids. CDR3 in amino acids: CASSTTSRTDTQYF. In DNA form, the CDR3 reads TGTGCCAGCAGCACAACTAGCCGCACAGATACGCAGTATTTT.

The J gene is TRBJ1-5, the V gene TRBV4-2; D possibly corresponds to TRBD1 (6 bases). Trimming took off 1 base at V and 6 bases at J, with 16 bases between the two ends. The CDR3 has 16 amino acids. Per germline, CDR1 LGHNA and CDR2 YNFKEQ. The CDR3 loop reads CASSQALSQGTQPQHF. The CDR3, as DNA: TGTGCCAGCAGCCAAGCCCTCAGTCAGGGGACTCAGCCCCAGCATTTT.

V is TRBV5-1 and J is TRBJ2-3, with 11 bases identical to TRBD2. The CDR3 sequence is 17 residues long. V shed 4 bases, J shed 2 bases, and the junction held 9 bases outside the gene matches. Germline assignment: CDR1 SGHRS and CDR2 YFSETQ. The CDR3 DNA reads TGCGCCAGCAGCCCCCGACTAGCGGGATCGAACACAGATACGCAGTATTTT. This encodes CASSPRLAGSNTDTQYF.